This TCR beta chain is from a study of T cells in localized non-small cell lung cancer. Findings and limits, study-wide: Without multi-region sequencing, intratumor heterogeneity could not be excluded.

Remarks on this clone: The target antigen is unknown.

This CDR3 spans 11 amino acids. CDR1 and CDR2 from the germline V gene are MNHNY and SVGAGI (reference sequence). The V end was cut by 5 bases, the J end by 3 bases, with 5 bases between. The data were produced by immunoSEQ multiplex PCR, yet TCRdb's version contains in-frame clones alone and is incomplete. Here the sample spans around 30,000 clones, 87% being singletons. Sample: peripheral blood, taken before any cancer treatment. This clonotype was sampled from a male donor at least 60 years old with stage I lung adenocarcinoma. The chain links TRBV6-6 to TRBJ2-7; D remains unclear. The CDR3 DNA reads TGTGCCAGCAGTCCCAGCTACGAGCAGTACTTC. Translating gives CASSPSYEQYF.